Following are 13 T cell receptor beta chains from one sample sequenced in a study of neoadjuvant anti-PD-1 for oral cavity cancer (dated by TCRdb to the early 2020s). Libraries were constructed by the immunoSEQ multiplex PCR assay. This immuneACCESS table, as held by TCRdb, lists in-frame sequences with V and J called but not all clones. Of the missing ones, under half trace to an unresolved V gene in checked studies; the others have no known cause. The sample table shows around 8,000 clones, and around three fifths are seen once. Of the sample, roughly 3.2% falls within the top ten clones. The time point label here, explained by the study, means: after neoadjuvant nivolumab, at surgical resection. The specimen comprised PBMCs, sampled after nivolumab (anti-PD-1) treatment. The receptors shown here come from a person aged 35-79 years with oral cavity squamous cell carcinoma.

The CDR3 DNA sequence: TGTGCCAGCAGCTTAGACAGGGGGCAGCCCCAGCATTTT. It is translated as CASSLDRGQPQHF. This chain connects TRBV7-2 to TRBJ1-5, with 8 bases fitting TRBD1. This CDR3 contains 13 residues. Germline CDR1 is SGHTA and CDR2 is FQGNSA. J lost 7 bases, V lost 1 base, and 0 bases had no gene match. The whole variable domain, remainder taken from reference TRBV7-2 and TRBJ1-5, is GAGVSQSPSNKVTEKGKDVELRCDPISGHTALYWYRQSLGQGLEFLIYFQGNSAPDKSGLPSDRFSAERTGGSVSTLTIQRTQQEDSAVYLCASSLDRGQPQHFGDGTRLSIL.

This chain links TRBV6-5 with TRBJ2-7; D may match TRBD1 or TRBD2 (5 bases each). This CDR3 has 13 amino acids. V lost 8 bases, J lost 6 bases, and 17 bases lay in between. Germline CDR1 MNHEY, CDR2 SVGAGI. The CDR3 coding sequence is TGTGCCAGCGGGTCTTTCGGGGCATCCGAGCAGTACTTC. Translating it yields CASGSFGASEQYF.

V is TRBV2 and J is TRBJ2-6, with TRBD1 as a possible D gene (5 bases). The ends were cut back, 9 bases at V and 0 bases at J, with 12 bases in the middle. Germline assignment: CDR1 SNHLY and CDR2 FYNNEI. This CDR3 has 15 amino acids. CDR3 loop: CARNRRASGANVLTF. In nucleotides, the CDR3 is TGTGCCAGAAACAGGAGAGCCTCTGGGGCCAACGTCCTGACTTTC.

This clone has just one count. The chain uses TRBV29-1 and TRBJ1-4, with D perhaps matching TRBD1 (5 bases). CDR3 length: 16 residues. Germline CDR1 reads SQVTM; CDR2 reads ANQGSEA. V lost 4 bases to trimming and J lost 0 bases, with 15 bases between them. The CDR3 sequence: CSVAGHRTATNEKLFF. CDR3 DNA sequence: TGCAGCGTTGCCGGACACAGGACCGCAACTAATGAAAAACTGTTTTTT.

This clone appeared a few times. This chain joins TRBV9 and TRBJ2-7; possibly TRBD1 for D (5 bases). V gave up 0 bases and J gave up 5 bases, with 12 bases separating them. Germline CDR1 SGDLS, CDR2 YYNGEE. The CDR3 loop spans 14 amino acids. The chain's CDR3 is CASSVGTIGNEQYF. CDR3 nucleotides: TGTGCCAGCAGCGTAGGGACAATCGGAAACGAGCAGTACTTC.

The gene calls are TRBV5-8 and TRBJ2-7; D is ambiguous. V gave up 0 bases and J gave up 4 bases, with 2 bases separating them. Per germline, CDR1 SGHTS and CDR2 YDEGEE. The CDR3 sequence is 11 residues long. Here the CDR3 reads CASSLGYEQYF. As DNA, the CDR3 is TGTGCCAGCAGCTTGGGTTACGAGCAGTACTTC.

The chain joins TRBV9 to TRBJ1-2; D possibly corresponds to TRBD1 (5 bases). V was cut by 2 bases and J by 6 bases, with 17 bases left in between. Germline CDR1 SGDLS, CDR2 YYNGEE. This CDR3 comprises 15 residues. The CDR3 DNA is TGTGCCAGCAGCGTCGCCCCTTGGGGCCGGGATGGCTACACCTTC. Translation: CASSVAPWGRDGYTF.

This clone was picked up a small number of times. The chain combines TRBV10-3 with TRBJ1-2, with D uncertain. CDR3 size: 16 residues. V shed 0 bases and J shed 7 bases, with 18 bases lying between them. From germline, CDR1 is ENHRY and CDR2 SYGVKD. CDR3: CAISESTPLARGGYTF. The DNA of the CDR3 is TGTGCCATCAGTGAGTCGACACCCCTCGCACGAGGTGGCTACACCTTC.

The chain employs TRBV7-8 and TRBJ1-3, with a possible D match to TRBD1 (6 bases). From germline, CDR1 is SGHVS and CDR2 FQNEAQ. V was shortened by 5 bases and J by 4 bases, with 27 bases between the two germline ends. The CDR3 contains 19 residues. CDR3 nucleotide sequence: TGTGCCAGCAGCCCTTACAGGGTTTTGACTCCCGGTCTCGGAAACACCATATATTTT. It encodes CASSPYRVLTPGLGNTIYF. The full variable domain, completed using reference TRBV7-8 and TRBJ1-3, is GAGVSQSPRYKVAKRGQDVALRCDPISGHVSLFWYQQALGQGPEFLTYFQNEAQLDKSGLPSDRFFAERPEGSVSTLKIQRTQQEDSAVYLCASSPYRVLTPGLGNTIYFGEGSWLTVV.

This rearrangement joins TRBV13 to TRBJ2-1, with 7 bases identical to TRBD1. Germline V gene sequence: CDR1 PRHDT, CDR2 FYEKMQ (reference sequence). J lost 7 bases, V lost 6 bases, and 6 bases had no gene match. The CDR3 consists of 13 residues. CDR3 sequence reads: CASSSTGSNEQFF. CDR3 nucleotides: TGTGCCAGCAGTTCGACAGGGTCAAATGAGCAGTTCTTC.

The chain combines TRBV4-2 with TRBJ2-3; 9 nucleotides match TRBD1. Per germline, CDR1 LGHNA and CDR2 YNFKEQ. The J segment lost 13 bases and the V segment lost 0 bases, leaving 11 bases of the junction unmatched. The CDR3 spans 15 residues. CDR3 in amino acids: CASSQDLLGTGRKYF. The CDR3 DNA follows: TGTGCCAGCAGCCAAGACCTCTTAGGGACAGGGAGGAAGTATTTT.

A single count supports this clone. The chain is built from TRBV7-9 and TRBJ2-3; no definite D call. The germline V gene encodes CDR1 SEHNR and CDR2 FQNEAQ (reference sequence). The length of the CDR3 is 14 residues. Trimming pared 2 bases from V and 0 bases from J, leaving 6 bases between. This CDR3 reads CASSLFLSTDTQYF. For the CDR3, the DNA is TGTGCCAGCAGCTTATTCTTGAGCACAGATACGCAGTATTTT.

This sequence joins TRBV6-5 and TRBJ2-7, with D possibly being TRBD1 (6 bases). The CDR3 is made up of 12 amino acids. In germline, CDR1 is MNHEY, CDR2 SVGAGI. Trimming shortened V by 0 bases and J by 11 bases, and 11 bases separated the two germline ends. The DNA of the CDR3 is TGTGCCAGCAGTTACTCCAGGGGTGATAAGTACTTC. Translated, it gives CASSYSRGDKYF.